Given below is one TCR beta chain in context. Its target is unknown. Fresh 10 ml peripheral blood yielded PBMCs. The CDR3 consists of 14 residues. The germline gives CDR1 MNHEY, CDR2 SVGEGT. V lost 7 bases to trimming and J lost 2 bases, with 11 bases between them. These data are taken from a study of T cells in Graves' hyperthyroidism and ophthalmopathy. Study observations and caveats: Most clonotypes expanded in the thyroid (above 0.001) were also present in blood. The model foresaw ophthalmopathy a median around 6 months prior to onset.

Amplification of TCR beta CDR3 regions was performed using RNA transcripts as template. Primed by the HTBI set, a first-round RT-PCR was run on the TCR CDR3. TCRdb ran MiXCR on the multiplex PCR reads and lists one entry per CDR3 protein. The repertoire holds a few hundred thousand distinct CDR3 sequences, with roughly 18% as singletons. This chain links TRBV6-2 or TRBV6-3 with TRBJ1-4, with TRBD1 as a possible D gene (6 bases). The sequenced material came from blood. This sequence was found in a man in his late teens or twenties with Graves' ophthalmopathy. This chain's CDR3 is CASTHRATNEKLFF. In nucleotides, the CDR3 is TGTGCCAGCACCCACAGGGCTACTAATGAAAAACTGTTTTTT.